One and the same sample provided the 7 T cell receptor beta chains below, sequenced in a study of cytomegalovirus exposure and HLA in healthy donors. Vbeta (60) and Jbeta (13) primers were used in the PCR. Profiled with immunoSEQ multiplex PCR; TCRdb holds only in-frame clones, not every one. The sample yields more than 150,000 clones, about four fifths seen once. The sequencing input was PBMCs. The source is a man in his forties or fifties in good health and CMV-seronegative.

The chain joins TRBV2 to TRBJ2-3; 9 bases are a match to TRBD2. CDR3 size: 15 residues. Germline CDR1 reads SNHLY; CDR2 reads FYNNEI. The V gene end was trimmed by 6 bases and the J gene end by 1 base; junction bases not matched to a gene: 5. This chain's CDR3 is CASRAGGLRTDTQYF. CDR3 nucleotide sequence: TGTGCCAGCAGGGCGGGGGGGTTACGCACAGATACGCAGTATTTT.

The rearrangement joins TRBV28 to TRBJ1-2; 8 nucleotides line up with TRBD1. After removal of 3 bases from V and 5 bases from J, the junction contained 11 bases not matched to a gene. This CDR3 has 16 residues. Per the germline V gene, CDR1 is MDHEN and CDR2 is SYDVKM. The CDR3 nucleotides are TGTGCCAGCAGTTTCCCTGGACAGGGTACAAATTATGGCTACACCTTC. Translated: CASSFPGQGTNYGYTF.

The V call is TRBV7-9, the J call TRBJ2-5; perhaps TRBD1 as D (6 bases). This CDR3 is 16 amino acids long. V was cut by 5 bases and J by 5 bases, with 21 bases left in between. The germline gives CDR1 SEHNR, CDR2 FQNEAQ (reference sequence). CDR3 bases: TGTGCCAGCAGCCCAGGGGCAGGGGTTAACCGGGAGACCCAGTACTTC. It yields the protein CASSPGAGVNRETQYF.

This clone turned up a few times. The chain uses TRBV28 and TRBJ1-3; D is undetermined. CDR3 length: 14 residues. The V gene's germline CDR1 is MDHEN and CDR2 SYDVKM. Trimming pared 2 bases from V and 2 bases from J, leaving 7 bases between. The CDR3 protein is CASSLPGTGNTIYF. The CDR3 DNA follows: TGTGCCAGCAGTTTACCGGGAACTGGAAACACCATATATTTT.

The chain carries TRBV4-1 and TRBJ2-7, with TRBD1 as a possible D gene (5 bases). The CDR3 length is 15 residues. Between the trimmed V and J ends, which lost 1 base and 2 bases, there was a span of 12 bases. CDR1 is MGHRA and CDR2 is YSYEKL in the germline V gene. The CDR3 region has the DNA TGCGCCAGCAGCCAAGTTGCAGGGAACGCCTACGAGCAGTACTTC. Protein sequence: CASSQVAGNAYEQYF.

The CDR3 reads CASSSPGGNSYEQYF. Written as DNA, the CDR3 is TGTGCCAGCAGTTCCCCCGGGGGTAACTCCTACGAGCAGTACTTC. The chain employs TRBV28 and TRBJ2-7; D possibly corresponds to TRBD2 (6 bases). This CDR3 is built from 15 residues. Germline V CDR1 and CDR2: MDHEN, SYDVKM. V was pared by 4 bases and J by 0 bases, with 13 bases between.

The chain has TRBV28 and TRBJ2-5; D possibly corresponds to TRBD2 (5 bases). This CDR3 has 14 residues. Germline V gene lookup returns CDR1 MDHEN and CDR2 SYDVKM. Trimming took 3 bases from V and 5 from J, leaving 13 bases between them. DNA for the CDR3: TGTGCCAGCAGTTTCAGAGGGTACGCGGAGACCCAGTACTTC. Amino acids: CASSFRGYAETQYF.